These 21 T cell receptor beta chains originate from one sample sequenced in a study of identical twins. In TCRdb, the 5' RACE reads were re-called with MiXCR into one record per CDR3 protein. The sample consists of around 450,000 distinct CDR3 sequences, over 12% of them appearing once. These same data were also listed under a study on yellow fever vaccine responses in identical twins.

Sample: CD4+ T cells sorted from blood. The source is a woman aged 18-30 years in good health.

As DNA, the CDR3 is TGTGCCAGCAGCCAGGACAGTCGTGGCTACACCTTC. This codes for CASSQDSRGYTF. The chain recombines TRBV2 with TRBJ1-2, with a weak D call TRBD1 (6 bases). V lost 6 bases, J lost 7 bases, and 12 bases lay in between. Germline V gene data show CDR1 as SNHLY and CDR2 as FYNNEI. This CDR3 is built from 12 residues.

This clonotype occurred a few times. The chain uses TRBV20-1 and TRBJ2-2; 10 bases line up with TRBD2. This CDR3 is built from 14 residues. CDR1 and CDR2 from the germline V gene are DFQATT and SNEGSKA (reference sequence). V lost 4 bases, J lost 8 bases, and 7 bases stayed unmatched. The CDR3 region is CSAKPLAGVGELFF. As DNA, the CDR3 is TGCAGTGCTAAACCCCTAGCGGGAGTAGGGGAGCTGTTTTTT.

This rearrangement joins TRBV5-1 to TRBJ2-2, with a possible D match to TRBD2 (7 bases). This CDR3 is built from 18 residues. Germline CDR1 reads SGHRS; CDR2 reads YFSETQ. Trimming took off 3 bases at V and 0 bases at J, with 18 bases between the two ends. The CDR3 sequence is CASSSTPAGATNTGELFF. CDR3 DNA: TGCGCCAGCAGCTCAACCCCTGCGGGGGCGACGAACACCGGGGAGCTGTTTTTT.

This clonotype was counted only a few times. DNA for the CDR3: TGCAGTGCCTGGGGACAGTTGAACACTGAAGCTTTCTTT. It yields the protein CSAWGQLNTEAFF. The chain carries TRBV20-1 and TRBJ1-1; 7 bases align to TRBD1. Trimming at V came to 6 bases and at J to 0 bases, leaving 4 bases not matched to a gene. CDR1 and CDR2 from the germline V gene are DFQATT and SNEGSKA (reference sequence). The length of the CDR3 is 13 residues.

This clonotype was seen only a few times. The chain combines TRBV4-2 with TRBJ2-7; D may be TRBD2 (6 bases). CDR1 and CDR2 (germline): LGHNA, YNFKEQ. Trimming took 0 bases from V and 4 from J, leaving 16 bases between them. The CDR3 is made up of 16 amino acids. The DNA of the CDR3 is TGTGCCAGCAGCCAAGAATTCGGGCAAGCGGGTTACGAGCAGTACTTC. It specifies CASSQEFGQAGYEQYF.

This clonotype has more than one count but fewer than ten. The genes are TRBV10-3 and TRBJ2-5; possible D gene TRBD2, 6 bases. CDR1 ENHRY and CDR2 SYGVKD come from the germline V gene. The CDR3 runs to 13 residues. Trimming removed 8 bases at V and 3 bases at J, with 13 bases between. The CDR3 is CAIGSGEKETQYF. CDR3 in DNA: TGTGCCATCGGCTCGGGGGAGAAAGAGACCCAGTACTTC.

This clonotype was recorded a few times. At one end the junction does not follow the germline gene, possibly because of a read error. The rearrangement joins TRBV5-1 to TRBJ2-6; D call uncertain. CDR3 length: 16 residues. Germline values: CDR1 SGHRS, CDR2 YFSETQ. Here the CDR3 DNA reads TGCGCCAACAGCTTGGCGGCAGGCTCTGGGGCCAACGTCCTGACTTTC. It translates to CANSLAAGSGANVLTF. The variable domain in full, with the rest retrieved from reference TRBV5-1 and TRBJ2-6, is KAGVTQTPRYLIKTRGQQVTLSCSPISGHRSVSWYQQTPGQGLQFLFEYFSETQRNKGNFPGRFSGRQFSNSRSEMNVSTLELGDSALYLCANSLAAGSGANVLTFGAGSRLTVL.

This clonotype has just a few counts. The chain links TRBV14 to TRBJ2-5; D ambiguous. The CDR3 loop spans 15 amino acids. CDR1 and CDR2 from the germline V gene are SGHDN and FVKESK. The ends were cut back, 0 bases at V and 5 bases at J, with 13 bases in the middle. This chain's CDR3 is CASSQDFAWAETQYF. CDR3 DNA: TGTGCCAGCAGCCAAGATTTTGCATGGGCCGAGACCCAGTACTTC.

V is TRBV27 and J is TRBJ2-7; 8 bases line up with TRBD2. Germline CDR1 is MNHEY and CDR2 is SMNVEV (reference sequence). The CDR3 loop spans 15 amino acids. V was clipped by 5 bases and J by 6 bases; unmatched bases: 12. For the CDR3, the DNA is TGTGCCAGCAGTACCCTTCGGAGCGGGAGCCGCGAGCAGTACTTC. Translated: CASSTLRSGSREQYF.

In its sample, this clonotype was seen a few times. The genes are TRBV29-1 and TRBJ2-5, with a weak D call TRBD1 (5 bases). The CDR3 extends over 13 amino acids. In germline, CDR1 is SQVTM, CDR2 ANQGSEA. Trimming took off 8 bases at V and 4 bases at J, with 17 bases between the two ends. CDR3 sequence (DNA): TGCAGCCCCCCGACAAGGGGAAGAGAGACCCAGTACTTC. This encodes CSPPTRGRETQYF.

This clonotype was counted only a few times. The chain couples TRBV20-1 to TRBJ2-3; no clear D gene. The V end lost 1 base, the J end lost 1 base, and 12 bases lay between the germline ends. The CDR3 extends over 15 amino acids. Germline CDR1 reads DFQATT; CDR2 reads SNEGSKA (reference sequence). The CDR3, as DNA: TGCAGTGCTAGAGGTACCCTGACCGGCACAGATACGCAGTATTTT. As protein: CSARGTLTGTDTQYF.

Written as DNA, the CDR3 is TGTGCCACTAAGAAGTCCGCGGGACTCACAGATACGCAGTATTTT. Protein product: CATKKSAGLTDTQYF. V and J are TRBV15 and TRBJ2-3; maybe TRBD2 (6 bases). V was cut by 9 bases and J by 2 bases, with 18 bases left in between. Germline V CDR1 and CDR2: LNHNV, YYDKDF (reference sequence). The CDR3 is 15 residues long.

To note about this clonotype: The junction shows a germline mismatch at one end, possibly a read error. This sequence joins TRBV7-7 and TRBJ2-2; TRBD1 matches 7 bases. Germline-derived CDR1 and CDR2 are SSHAT and FNYEAQ (reference sequence). This CDR3 region has 16 residues. The CDR3 sequence is CASSARQGTGTGELFF. Written as DNA, the CDR3 is TGTGCTAGCAGCGCCCGACAGGGTACAGGCACCGGGGAGCTGTTTTTT.

This chain links TRBV5-6 with TRBJ2-2, with D possibly matching TRBD2 (6 bases). The CDR3 covers 14 residues. Trimming left V 4 bases short and J 4 bases short, with 11 bases between. The germline CDR1 and CDR2 sequences are SGHDT and YYEEEE. The CDR3, as DNA: TGTGCCAGCAGCGGCCCGGGAGTCACCGGGGAGCTGTTTTTT. It codes for CASSGPGVTGELFF.

The chain recombines TRBV5-1 with TRBJ1-3; 8 positions agree with TRBD1. CDR3 length: 15 amino acids. The junction had 6 bases not matched to a gene; V was cut back by 3 bases and J by 4 bases. Looked up from germline, CDR1 is SGHRS and CDR2 is YFSETQ. The CDR3, as DNA: TGCGCCAGCAGCTCGACAGGGGACCACGGAAACACCATATATTTT. Protein sequence: CASSSTGDHGNTIYF.

This clonotype was seen many times. V usage is TRBV7-9 and J usage is TRBJ2-1; D is unclear. The length of the CDR3 is 11 residues. The V and J ends lost 7 bases and 7 bases respectively, with 8 bases between them. Germline loops: CDR1 SEHNR, CDR2 FQNEAQ (reference sequence). Here the CDR3 reads CASTLGNEQFF. CDR3 bases: TGTGCCAGCACTTTGGGGAATGAGCAGTTCTTC.

This clonotype occurred a few times. CDR3 DNA: TGCGCCAGCAGCTTAGACAGGGTGACTAGCGGGATCCAGTTCTTC. Residues: CASSLDRVTSGIQFF. V usage is TRBV5-1 and J usage is TRBJ2-1; the match to TRBD2 covers 11 bases. This CDR3 is 15 amino acids long. V gave up 2 bases and J gave up 13 bases; unmatched junction bases: 11. Germline assignment: CDR1 SGHRS and CDR2 YFSETQ. The variable domain in full, with the rest retrieved from reference TRBV5-1 and TRBJ2-1, is KAGVTQTPRYLIKTRGQQVTLSCSPISGHRSVSWYQQTPGQGLQFLFEYFSETQRNKGNFPGRFSGRQFSNSRSEMNVSTLELGDSALYLCASSLDRVTSGIQFFGPGTRLTVL.

This clonotype showed up many times. The gene calls are TRBV7-2 and TRBJ1-2; no firm D call. V was cut by 8 bases and J by 8 bases, with 18 bases left in between. This CDR3 comprises 13 residues. CDR1 is SGHTA, CDR2 FQGNSA, per germline. The CDR3 nucleotides read TGTGCCAGCCATTATTCGTCCTTTCCCGGCTACACCTTC. This gives the protein CASHYSSFPGYTF.

This clonotype was counted only a few times. The V and J genes are TRBV27 and TRBJ2-7; TRBD1 matches 9 bases. Trimming at V came to 4 bases and at J to 3 bases, leaving 7 bases not matched to a gene. The CDR3 totals 15 residues. Per germline, CDR1 MNHEY and CDR2 SMNVEV (reference sequence). This CDR3 reads CASSSPGQGYYEQYF. CDR3 coding DNA: TGTGCCAGCAGTTCCCCGGGACAGGGATACTACGAGCAGTACTTC.

V gene TRBV6-1 combines with J gene TRBJ1-2; D not resolved. In germline, CDR1 is MNHNS, CDR2 SASEGT. The CDR3 length is 14 residues. V lost 5 bases and J lost 0, with 10 bases in between. CDR3 in DNA: TGTGCCAGCAGTCTAAGGGAAACTAACTATGGCTACACCTTC. This codes for CASSLRETNYGYTF.

The gene calls are TRBV4-2 and TRBJ2-7, with TRBD2 matching over 11 bases. This CDR3 contains 15 residues. The germline V gene has CDR1 LGHNA and CDR2 YNFKEQ. V shed 3 bases and J 4 bases; nucleotides not matched to a gene: 5. The CDR3 loop reads CASSHPGTSGYEQYF. As DNA, the CDR3 is TGTGCCAGCAGCCACCCCGGGACTAGCGGATACGAGCAGTACTTC.